Following are 26 T cell receptor beta chains from one sample sequenced in a study of T-cell memory formation after mild COVID-19. TCRdb re-analysed the 5' RACE reads in MiXCR, keeping a single row per CDR3 protein. The sample contains over 50,000 distinct CDR3 sequences, roughly 9% of which appear only once. Material: PBMCs or a T cell subset sorted from them (not recorded which). These receptors all stem from an adult woman who had mild COVID-19 (a few samples of this study predate the infection). Cell type and time point are not known.

This clonotype was seen at least ten times. The rearrangement joins TRBV18 to TRBJ2-7; 14 nucleotides agree with TRBD2. Germline V gene sequence: CDR1 KGHSH, CDR2 LQKENI. This CDR3 has 19 amino acids. V lost 4 bases to trimming and J lost 5 bases; unmatched junction nucleotides: 16. CDR3 nucleotides: TGTGCCAGCTCACTGAACTCCGGGACTAGCGGGAGAAACGCTAACGAGCAGTACTTC. Amino acids: CASSLNSGTSGRNANEQYF.

The rearrangement links TRBV4-1 to TRBJ1-2; TRBD1 aligns across 7 bases. Trimming cost V 2 bases and J 0 bases; bases outside gene matches: 9. Germline lookup yields CDR1 MGHRA and CDR2 YSYEKL. This CDR3 comprises 17 residues. The DNA for the CDR3 is TGCGCCAGCAGCCAAAAGGCCGGGACAGATACTAACTATGGCTACACCTTC. It specifies CASSQKAGTDTNYGYTF.

The chain is built from TRBV20-1 and TRBJ2-7, with 7 bases fitting TRBD1. This CDR3 region has 14 residues. J lost 6 bases, V lost 6 bases, and 14 bases had no gene match. The germline V gene has CDR1 DFQATT and CDR2 SNEGSKA (reference sequence). The CDR3 loop reads CSAREQGIWSEQYF. CDR3 nucleotide sequence: TGCAGTGCCAGGGAACAGGGGATTTGGAGCGAGCAGTACTTC.

The chain joins TRBV7-2 to TRBJ2-5; TRBD1 aligns across 8 bases. J was trimmed by 7 bases and V by 7 bases; bases with no gene match: 11. This CDR3 region has 14 residues. Looked up from germline, CDR1 is SGHTA and CDR2 is FQGNSA. The CDR3 sequence: CASTNDRGAGTQYF. The DNA for the CDR3 is TGTGCCAGCACCAACGACAGGGGCGCGGGGACCCAGTACTTC.

The chain is built from TRBV20-1 and TRBJ2-5; 7 bases map to TRBD1. The germline gives CDR1 DFQATT, CDR2 SNEGSKA (reference sequence). This CDR3 has 12 residues. V was clipped by 6 bases and J by 4 bases; unmatched bases: 5. The CDR3 coding sequence is TGCAGTGCGTGGGACAGACGAGAGACCCAGTACTTC. Translation: CSAWDRRETQYF.

In its sample, this clonotype ranks as medium-sized. The rearrangement links TRBV5-1 to TRBJ2-1; tentatively, D is TRBD1 or TRBD2 (5 bases each). Germline V lookup: CDR1 SGHRS, CDR2 YFSETQ. The CDR3 extends over 15 amino acids. V was trimmed by 2 bases and J by 8 bases, leaving 17 bases between them. The CDR3 protein is CASSFTRGVSDEQFF. As DNA, the CDR3 is TGCGCCAGCAGCTTTACGAGGGGCGTTAGCGATGAGCAGTTCTTC.

CDR3 nucleotide sequence: TGTGCCAGCAGTCCCGGACTAGCGGGAGTGGAGTACTTC. Translation: CASSPGLAGVEYF. The V and J genes are TRBV28 and TRBJ2-7; 13 bases fit TRBD2. The germline V gene has CDR1 MDHEN and CDR2 SYDVKM. The CDR3 covers 13 residues. V lost 5 bases to trimming and J lost 11 bases; unmatched junction nucleotides: 6.

This sequence joins TRBV9 and TRBJ2-7, with D maybe TRBD1 (6 bases). Trimming took off 0 bases at V and 3 bases at J, with 13 bases between the two ends. Germline V CDR1 and CDR2: SGDLS, YYNGEE. The CDR3 runs 15 residues. The CDR3 DNA is TGTGCCAGCAGCGTAGGGTCAGGGGCGAACTACGAGCAGTACTTC. It is translated as CASSVGSGANYEQYF.

The chain joins TRBV6-1 to TRBJ1-3; D ambiguous. The germline V gene encodes CDR1 MNHNS and CDR2 SASEGT. There are 13 residues in the CDR3. Trimming took off 2 bases at V and 0 bases at J, with 2 bases between the two ends. In DNA, the CDR3 is TGTGCCAGCAGTGAAACCTCTGGAAACACCATATATTTT. Protein: CASSETSGNTIYF.

The chain is built from TRBV5-6 and TRBJ2-7; possible D gene TRBD1, 7 bases. CDR3 length: 15 amino acids. Per germline, CDR1 SGHDT and CDR2 YYEEEE. V was shortened by 4 bases and J by 6 bases, with 20 bases between the two germline ends. CDR3 sequence (DNA): TGTGCCAGCAGCAAATCCGACAGGGACGGGGGCGAGCAGTACTTC. It encodes CASSKSDRDGGEQYF.

There are a few counts of this clonotype. V gene TRBV18 combines with J gene TRBJ1-6; 8 nucleotides line up with TRBD1. The V segment lost 6 bases and the J segment 7 bases; nucleotides outside the gene matches: 11. The CDR3 extends over 16 amino acids. The germline CDR1 and CDR2 sequences are KGHSH and LQKENI. The chain's CDR3 is CASSPGTGGRNSPLHF. CDR3 bases: TGTGCCAGCTCGCCGGGAACAGGGGGTCGAAATTCACCCCTCCACTTT.

CDR3 sequence reads: CASSPATEEDEKLFF. CDR3 bases: TGTGCCAGCAGCCCCGCCACGGAGGAAGATGAAAAACTGTTTTTT. This chain links TRBV7-8 with TRBJ1-4; D ambiguous. The CDR3 extends over 15 amino acids. Germline V gives CDR1 SGHVS, CDR2 FQNEAQ. Trimming took 5 bases from V and 6 from J, leaving 16 bases between them.

This clonotype was detected many times. The CDR3 nucleotides read TGTGCCAGCAGCCCGACTGGGACTAGCGGGAGCCGGGAGCTGTTTTTT. It encodes CASSPTGTSGSRELFF. This chain connects TRBV5-5 to TRBJ2-2; 14 bases line up with TRBD2. Per germline, CDR1 SGHKS and CDR2 YYEKEE (reference sequence). This CDR3 comprises 16 residues. Losses at the gene ends were 4 bases for V and 9 bases for J; bases not matched to a gene: 8.

The chain combines TRBV6-5 with TRBJ2-2; 7 nucleotides match TRBD1. The CDR3 consists of 15 residues. Germline lookup yields CDR1 MNHEY and CDR2 SVGAGI. The trim removed 4 bases at V and 2 bases at J, leaving 4 bases unmatched. The CDR3 DNA sequence: TGTGCCAGCAGTTCGCCAGGGGGAAACACCGGGGAGCTGTTTTTT. This encodes CASSSPGGNTGELFF.

The chain links TRBV7-8 to TRBJ2-4; 8 bases agree with TRBD1. The CDR3 has 14 residues. V was clipped by 5 bases and J by 8 bases; unmatched bases: 8. CDR1 SGHVS and CDR2 FQNEAQ come from the germline V gene. CDR3 sequence: CASSPGTGGDIQYF. The CDR3 DNA sequence: TGTGCCAGCAGCCCGGGGACAGGCGGGGACATTCAGTACTTC.

This clonotype was observed a few times. V gene TRBV6-6 combines with J gene TRBJ1-5; TRBD1 might be the D (6 bases). The CDR3 spans 14 residues. Trimming left V 8 bases short and J 4 bases short, with 15 bases between. Germline assignment: CDR1 MNHNY and CDR2 SVGAGI (reference sequence). CDR3 sequence: CASLGDIRNQPQHF. In nucleotides, the CDR3 is TGTGCCAGCTTGGGGGACATCCGGAATCAGCCCCAGCATTTT.

This clonotype has ten or more counts. The chain employs TRBV7-2 and TRBJ1-1, with D maybe TRBD1 (5 bases). Trimming cost V 2 bases and J 4 bases, with 11 bases left between them. This CDR3 is built from 14 residues. The germline gives CDR1 SGHTA, CDR2 FQGNSA. The CDR3 sequence: CASSLQGMGTEAFF. The CDR3 coding sequence is TGTGCCAGCAGCTTACAGGGTATGGGCACTGAAGCTTTCTTT.

At least ten counts were recorded for this clonotype. The rearrangement joins TRBV20-1 to TRBJ2-1; D unclear. V dropped 4 bases and J dropped 8 bases, with 9 bases sitting between them. The CDR3 totals 11 residues. Germline values: CDR1 DFQATT, CDR2 SNEGSKA (reference sequence). The CDR3 region has the DNA TGCAGTGCTATTAAAGGGCATGAGCAGTTCTTC. Protein product: CSAIKGHEQFF.

This clonotype was counted a few times. The chain carries TRBV4-3 and TRBJ2-7; 15 bases are shared with TRBD2. V lost 3 bases and J lost 4; bases outside the gene matches: 7. The CDR3 loop spans 17 amino acids. Germline assignment: CDR1 LGHNA and CDR2 YSLEER. The CDR3: CASSHGLAGGTSYEQYF. In DNA, the CDR3 is TGCGCCAGCAGCCACGGACTAGCGGGAGGGACTTCATACGAGCAGTACTTC.

This clonotype was counted between two and nine times. The chain is built from TRBV7-8 and TRBJ1-6; TRBD1 might be the D (6 bases). The V gene lost 3 bases and the J gene lost 0 bases, with 12 bases spanning the gap. Germline V CDR1 and CDR2: SGHVS, FQNEAQ. This CDR3 comprises 17 residues. As DNA, the CDR3 is TGTGCCAGCAGCTTGGATGGAGGGGGCTCCTATAATTCACCCCTCCACTTT. Translated, it gives CASSLDGGGSYNSPLHF.

The chain couples TRBV7-2 to TRBJ1-2; 9 bases line up with TRBD1. The germline CDR1 and CDR2 sequences are SGHTA and FQGNSA. Losses at the gene ends were 4 bases for V and 4 bases for J; bases not matched to a gene: 4. This CDR3 has 14 residues. The CDR3 coding sequence is TGTGCCAGCAGCTCGGACAGGGGACCCTATGGCTACACCTTC. Protein product: CASSSDRGPYGYTF.

This clonotype was picked up many times. The V call is TRBV9, the J call TRBJ2-1, with 12 bases aligning to TRBD2. This CDR3 comprises 17 residues. Germline V lookup: CDR1 SGDLS, CDR2 YYNGEE. With 0 bases clipped from V and 2 bases from J, the junction kept 3 bases outside the gene matches. In DNA form, the CDR3 reads TGTGCCAGCAGCGTAGCACCTAGCGGGGGGGCCTACAATGAGCAGTTCTTC. Amino acids: CASSVAPSGGAYNEQFF. Supplemented by reference TRBV9 and TRBJ2-1, the full variable domain reads DSGVTQTPKHLITATGQRVTLRCSPRSGDLSVYWYQQSLDQGLQFLIQYYNGEERAKGNILERFSAQQFPDLHSELNLSSLELGDSALYFCASSVAPSGGAYNEQFFGPGTRLTVL.

This clonotype was seen a handful of times. J is TRBJ1-2 and V is TRBV20-1; tentative D call: TRBD1 (5 bases). The V gene's germline CDR1 is DFQATT and CDR2 SNEGSKA (reference sequence). The CDR3 extends over 13 amino acids. V was pared by 0 bases and J by 6 bases, with 11 bases between. This CDR3 reads CSARDWGMDGYTF. CDR3 in DNA: TGCAGTGCTAGAGATTGGGGGATGGATGGCTACACCTTC.

Concerning this clonotype: This may stem from a read error, because a much larger clone lies one nucleotide away. The chain links TRBV6-5 to TRBJ1-1; tentatively, D is TRBD1 (5 bases). Germline values: CDR1 MNHEY, CDR2 SVGAGI. The CDR3 is made up of 13 amino acids. Trimming shortened V by 6 bases and J by 6 bases, and 14 bases separated the two germline ends. CDR3 sequence reads: CASRNSGGSEAFF. The CDR3 DNA sequence: TGTGCCAGCAGAAACAGTGGGGGGTCTGAAGCTTTCTTT.

This clonotype has at least ten counts. V and J are TRBV20-1 and TRBJ1-5; no clear D gene. Trimming shortened V by 2 bases and J by 2 bases, and 19 bases separated the two germline ends. Per the germline V gene, CDR1 is DFQATT and CDR2 is SNEGSKA (reference sequence). The CDR3 spans 17 residues. The CDR3 DNA follows: TGCAGTGCTAGAAGTCATTTCATGCTATCTGGCAATCAGCCCCAGCATTTT. This codes for CSARSHFMLSGNQPQHF.

This clonotype occurred a few times. This chain uses TRBV19 with TRBJ2-2, with D unclear. The CDR3 consists of 14 residues. V lost 3 bases and J 7 bases, leaving 12 bases between the germline ends. The V gene's germline CDR1 is LNHDA and CDR2 SQIVND (reference sequence). CDR3 nucleotides: TGTGCCAGTAGTATCTCCAGGACGGGCGGGGAGCTGTTTTTT. Translating gives CASSISRTGGELFF.